These 32 T cell receptor beta chains originate from one sample sequenced in a study of blood T cell repertoires in COVID-19. Assay used: immunoSEQ multiplex PCR; TCRdb lists only in-frame clones, some missing. In the table there are tens of thousands of clones, approximately 88% of which are singletons. Source material: peripheral blood. All receptors come from a man aged 25-45 years with acute or convalescent COVID-19.

V is TRBV2 and J is TRBJ2-7, with TRBD1 matching 7 bases. This CDR3 region has 13 residues. Germline V gene sequence: CDR1 SNHLY, CDR2 FYNNEI. V lost 4 bases to trimming and J lost 5 bases; unmatched junction nucleotides: 5. The CDR3 protein is CASSANRGDEQYF. CDR3 coding DNA: TGTGCCAGCAGTGCCAACAGGGGCGACGAGCAGTACTTC.

The rearrangement uses TRBV30 and TRBJ1-1; 8 positions match TRBD1. Trimming at V came to 2 bases and at J to 5 bases, leaving 7 bases not matched to a gene. The CDR3 contains 14 residues. The V gene's germline CDR1 is GTSNPN and CDR2 SVGIG (reference sequence). The CDR3 here is CAWSIGQGRTEAFF. Here the CDR3 DNA reads TGTGCCTGGAGTATCGGACAGGGTCGGACTGAAGCTTTCTTT.

The chain links TRBV28 to TRBJ1-4; possibly TRBD1 for D (6 bases). V lost 6 bases to trimming and J lost 4 bases, with 21 bases between them. The CDR3 is 17 residues long. Germline CDR1 MDHEN, CDR2 SYDVKM. CDR3 DNA sequence: TGTGCCAGCAGCCCCCATTCGATAACAGGGAGTAATGAAAAACTGTTTTTT. Its translation is CASSPHSITGSNEKLFF.

The chain couples TRBV11-1 to TRBJ2-3; 7 nucleotides align to TRBD2. CDR1 is SGHAT, CDR2 FQDESV, per germline (reference sequence). V lost 9 bases, J lost 2 bases, and 11 bases stayed unmatched. The CDR3 consists of 15 residues. The CDR3 reads CASGGGADLTDTQYF. The DNA of the CDR3 is TGTGCCAGTGGCGGGGGAGCGGACCTCACAGATACGCAGTATTTT.

V usage is TRBV11-1 and J usage is TRBJ2-2, with 11 bases identical to TRBD1. This CDR3 is 15 amino acids long. The trim removed 7 bases at V and 4 bases at J, leaving 5 bases unmatched. Germline V CDR1 and CDR2: SGHAT, FQDESV (reference sequence). The CDR3 nucleotides are TGTGCCAGCATTGGACAGGGGGCCGGCACCGGGGAGCTGTTTTTT. Residues: CASIGQGAGTGELFF.

This chain connects TRBV2 to TRBJ2-1; 11 nucleotides align to TRBD2. After removal of 8 bases from V and 6 bases from J, the junction contained 6 bases not matched to a gene. Germline values: CDR1 SNHLY, CDR2 FYNNEI. The CDR3 totals 14 residues. The CDR3 region is CASGGLAVPNEQFF. DNA of the CDR3: TGTGCCAGCGGGGGACTAGCGGTCCCCAATGAGCAGTTCTTC.

The V call is TRBV4-1, the J call TRBJ2-7; TRBD1 might be the D (6 bases). This CDR3 is built from 16 residues. Trimming removed 0 bases from V and 5 bases from J, with 17 bases in between. The germline CDR1 and CDR2 sequences are MGHRA and YSYEKL. CDR3 loop: CASSQDQGFGENEQYF. The DNA for the CDR3 is TGCGCCAGCAGCCAAGATCAGGGGTTCGGGGAGAACGAGCAGTACTTC.

J is TRBJ2-1 and V is TRBV18; possibly TRBD1 for D (5 bases). CDR3 length equals 14 residues. Deletions cut 1 base from V and 1 base from J, with 5 bases between. Germline CDR1 KGHSH, CDR2 LQKENI. CDR3 coding DNA: TGTGCCAGCTCACCACAGGGGTCCTACAATGAGCAGTTCTTC. As protein: CASSPQGSYNEQFF.

The chain combines TRBV7-8 with TRBJ2-1; 9 nucleotides line up with TRBD2. The CDR3 has 15 residues. V lost 1 base to trimming and J lost 7 bases; unmatched junction nucleotides: 5. Germline loops: CDR1 SGHVS, CDR2 FQNEAQ. DNA for the CDR3: TGTGCCAGCAGCTTAGTGGCGGGGGGGCCGAATGAGCAGTTCTTC. Residues: CASSLVAGGPNEQFF.

This rearrangement joins TRBV27 to TRBJ1-1; a possible D gene is TRBD1 (6 bases). V was pared by 1 base and J by 12 bases, with 21 bases between. There are 15 residues in the CDR3. CDR1 and CDR2 from the germline V gene are MNHEY and SMNVEV (reference sequence). Here the CDR3 DNA reads TGTGCCAGCAGTTTATATTTAGCGAAAAGGACAGATACTTTCTTT. It specifies CASSLYLAKRTDTFF.

The chain couples TRBV18 to TRBJ1-2, with TRBD1 as a possible D gene (5 bases). Germline loops: CDR1 KGHSH, CDR2 LQKENI. V lost 2 bases and J 5 bases, leaving 9 bases between the germline ends. This CDR3 is 13 amino acids long. The CDR3 DNA sequence: TGTGCCAGCTCACCAGGGGCCCAATATGGCTACACCTTC. Amino acid sequence: CASSPGAQYGYTF.

In its sample, this clone was seen once. The chain is built from TRBV7-9 and TRBJ1-2; possibly TRBD1 for D (5 bases). V gave up 4 bases and J gave up 10 bases, with 16 bases separating them. The CDR3 has 13 residues. Germline CDR1 is SEHNR and CDR2 is FQNEAQ (reference sequence). As DNA, the CDR3 is TGTGCCAGCAGCTCCCCAGTGGGGGGTGACTACACCTTC. This encodes CASSSPVGGDYTF.

V is TRBV5-1 and J is TRBJ2-7; D unresolved. Germline assignment: CDR1 SGHRS and CDR2 YFSETQ. The V gene lost 5 bases and the J gene lost 3 bases, with 6 bases spanning the gap. The CDR3 covers 11 residues. CDR3 nucleotide sequence: TGCGCCAGCAGTGGCGGCTACGAGCAGTACTTC. This sequence encodes CASSGGYEQYF.

This chain joins TRBV27 and TRBJ2-7; TRBD2 matches 8 bases. The CDR3 totals 14 residues. Per the germline V gene, CDR1 is MNHEY and CDR2 is SMNVEV (reference sequence). V lost 2 bases to trimming and J lost 3 bases; unmatched junction nucleotides: 3. CDR3 in DNA: TGTGCCAGCAGTTTAGTTAGCGGGGACTACGAGCAGTACTTC. It is translated as CASSLVSGDYEQYF.

The chain carries TRBV11-1 and TRBJ1-1, with D possibly matching TRBD1 (6 bases). The CDR3 is 15 amino acids. Germline loops: CDR1 SGHAT, CDR2 FQDESV (reference sequence). Trimming took 3 bases from V and 0 from J, leaving 11 bases between them. The CDR3 loop is CASSLGAGMNTEAFF. The CDR3 region has the DNA TGTGCCAGCAGCTTGGGGGCAGGGATGAACACTGAAGCTTTCTTT.

V is TRBV2 and J is TRBJ2-5; tentative D call: TRBD2 (5 bases). CDR3 length: 15 amino acids. CDR1 and CDR2 from the germline V gene are SNHLY and FYNNEI. Trimming stripped 1 base from V and 4 bases from J, with 13 bases between. The CDR3 DNA reads as TGTGCCAGCAGTGAAGGTCGGGGTAGAGGAGAGACCCAGTACTTC. Protein sequence: CASSEGRGRGETQYF.

The V gene is TRBV28, the J gene TRBJ2-1; 9 bases line up with TRBD2. V was pared by 6 bases and J by 0 bases, with 6 bases of the junction left unmatched. The CDR3 is 16 residues long. CDR1 MDHEN and CDR2 SYDVKM come from the germline V gene. CDR3 region: CASRGQAGGSYNEQFF. The CDR3 coding sequence is TGTGCCAGCAGGGGACAAGCGGGAGGCTCCTACAATGAGCAGTTCTTC.

The rearrangement joins TRBV5-1 to TRBJ2-2; 10 bases line up with TRBD2. After removal of 6 bases from V and 0 bases from J, the junction contained 5 bases not matched to a gene. In germline, CDR1 is SGHRS, CDR2 YFSETQ. The CDR3 sequence is 16 residues long. The CDR3 DNA follows: TGCGCCAGCACGAGGACTAGCGGAGCGAACACCGGGGAGCTGTTTTTT. This gives the protein CASTRTSGANTGELFF.

This chain links TRBV4-3 with TRBJ2-2; 9 nucleotides line up with TRBD2. Looked up from germline, CDR1 is LGHNA and CDR2 is YSLEER. V lost 3 bases and J lost 7; bases outside the gene matches: 9. The CDR3 has 16 residues. CDR3 amino acids: CASSHLAGAVGGELFF. As DNA, the CDR3 is TGCGCCAGCAGCCATTTAGCGGGAGCGGTCGGCGGGGAGCTGTTTTTT.

This chain links TRBV5-6 with TRBJ2-7, with a tentative D call TRBD2 (6 bases). Trimming removed 2 bases from V and 7 bases from J, with 19 bases in between. Germline V gene lookup returns CDR1 SGHDT and CDR2 YYEEEE. CDR3 length: 15 residues. This CDR3 is CASSLQSSDLGEQYF. CDR3 DNA: TGTGCCAGCAGCTTACAGTCTAGCGACCTGGGGGAGCAGTACTTC.

The rearrangement links TRBV30 to TRBJ2-1; TRBD2 is a possible D gene (6 bases). Per the germline V gene, CDR1 is GTSNPN and CDR2 is SVGIG (reference sequence). Trimming cost V 1 base and J 1 base, with 14 bases left between them. CDR3 length: 16 residues. The CDR3 DNA reads as TGTGCCTGGAGTGACGGGGGTGCGTATTCCTACAATGAGCAGTTCTTC. Its protein is CAWSDGGAYSYNEQFF.

The chain joins TRBV11-2 to TRBJ2-2; D remains ambiguous. CDR1 and CDR2 (germline): SGHAT, FQNNGV. Trimming left V 8 bases short and J 0 bases short, with 13 bases between. CDR3 length: 15 amino acids. Written as DNA, the CDR3 is TGTGCCAGCGCACTAAGCCTCGCGAACACCGGGGAGCTGTTTTTT. Its protein product is CASALSLANTGELFF.

The rearrangement links TRBV6-5 to TRBJ2-7; D ambiguous. Germline lookup yields CDR1 MNHEY and CDR2 SVGAGI. Trimming shortened V by 7 bases and J by 0 bases, and 13 bases separated the two germline ends. There are 14 residues in the CDR3. CDR3 region: CASTPFRGSYEQYF. The CDR3 region has the DNA TGTGCCAGCACCCCTTTTCGCGGCTCCTACGAGCAGTACTTC.

V is TRBV4-1 and J is TRBJ1-5; no clear D. V was shortened by 4 bases and J by 4 bases, with 14 bases between the two germline ends. CDR3 size: 15 residues. The germline V gene encodes CDR1 MGHRA and CDR2 YSYEKL. CDR3 bases: TGCGCCAGCAGCCGACTTGGACGGGAAAATCAGCCCCAGCATTTT. Translating it yields CASSRLGRENQPQHF.

The V call is TRBV28, the J call TRBJ1-5, with D tentatively TRBD1 (6 bases). V was clipped by 4 bases and J by 4 bases, with 8 bases between them. The V gene's germline CDR1 is MDHEN and CDR2 SYDVKM. The CDR3 covers 13 residues. For the CDR3, the DNA is TGTGCCAGCAGTTGGACAGAGAATCAGCCCCAGCATTTT. Its translation is CASSWTENQPQHF.

J is TRBJ2-6 and V is TRBV4-2, with a possible D match to TRBD1 (5 bases). CDR3 length equals 16 residues. Trimming left V 7 bases short and J 5 bases short, with 18 bases between. The germline V gene encodes CDR1 LGHNA and CDR2 YNFKEQ. The DNA for the CDR3 is TGTGCCAGCACCACCCTACAGGCTAGGCGGGCCAACGTCCTGACTTTC. Amino acids: CASTTLQARRANVLTF.

The genes are TRBV12-3 or TRBV12-4 and TRBJ2-5, with no clear D. This CDR3 comprises 13 residues. V lost 3 bases, J lost 5 bases, and 10 bases lay in between. The CDR3 sequence is CASSFISRETQYF. As DNA, the CDR3 is TGTGCCAGCAGTTTCATTTCCAGGGAGACCCAGTACTTC.

The chain joins TRBV10-2 to TRBJ2-1; a weak D match, TRBD1 (5 bases). Germline-derived CDR1 and CDR2 are WSHSY and SAAADI. The CDR3 has 12 amino acids. Trimming took 5 bases from V and 8 from J, leaving 10 bases between them. CDR3 DNA: TGCGCCAGCAGTTCGGACACCGATGAGCAGTTCTTC. It specifies CASSSDTDEQFF.

This chain joins TRBV4-2 and TRBJ2-2, with 13 bases aligning to TRBD2. J was trimmed by 4 bases and V by 4 bases; bases with no gene match: 0. Germline loops: CDR1 LGHNA, CDR2 YNFKEQ. The CDR3 has 15 residues. CDR3 in DNA: TGTGCCAGCAGCCGACTAGCGGGGGGCACCGGGGAGCTGTTTTTT. It specifies CASSRLAGGTGELFF.

V and J are TRBV18 and TRBJ1-6; 7 nucleotides agree with TRBD1. Germline-derived CDR1 and CDR2 are KGHSH and LQKENI. This CDR3 is built from 16 residues. J gave up 7 bases and V 3 bases, and 9 bases lay outside the gene matches. In DNA form, the CDR3 reads TGTGCCAGCTCACCTATCACCGGGACAGAGAATTCACCCCTCCACTTT. Protein sequence: CASSPITGTENSPLHF.

The rearrangement joins TRBV5-1 to TRBJ2-5; D is ambiguous. Trimming removed 3 bases at V and 4 bases at J, with 4 bases between. The CDR3 contains 11 residues. The germline gives CDR1 SGHRS, CDR2 YFSETQ. CDR3 in DNA: TGCGCCAGCAGCTCGGGAGAGACCCAGTACTTC. This gives the protein CASSSGETQYF. Together with reference TRBV5-1 and TRBJ2-5, the CDR3 gives the full variable domain: KAGVTQTPRYLIKTRGQQVTLSCSPISGHRSVSWYQQTPGQGLQFLFEYFSETQRNKGNFPGRFSGRQFSNSRSEMNVSTLELGDSALYLCASSSGETQYFGPGTRLLVL.

CDR3 amino acids: CASSVTQGGIGETQYF. CDR3 nucleotides: TGTGCCAGCAGCGTAACCCAGGGCGGGATCGGAGAGACCCAGTACTTC. This sequence joins TRBV9 and TRBJ2-5; D perhaps matches TRBD2 (6 bases). This CDR3 has 16 amino acids. Germline V gene lookup returns CDR1 SGDLS and CDR2 YYNGEE. The V and J ends lost 1 base and 4 bases respectively, with 17 bases between them. Full variable domain (rest looked up from reference TRBV9 and TRBJ2-5): DSGVTQTPKHLITATGQRVTLRCSPRSGDLSVYWYQQSLDQGLQFLIQYYNGEERAKGNILERFSAQQFPDLHSELNLSSLELGDSALYFCASSVTQGGIGETQYFGPGTRLLVL.